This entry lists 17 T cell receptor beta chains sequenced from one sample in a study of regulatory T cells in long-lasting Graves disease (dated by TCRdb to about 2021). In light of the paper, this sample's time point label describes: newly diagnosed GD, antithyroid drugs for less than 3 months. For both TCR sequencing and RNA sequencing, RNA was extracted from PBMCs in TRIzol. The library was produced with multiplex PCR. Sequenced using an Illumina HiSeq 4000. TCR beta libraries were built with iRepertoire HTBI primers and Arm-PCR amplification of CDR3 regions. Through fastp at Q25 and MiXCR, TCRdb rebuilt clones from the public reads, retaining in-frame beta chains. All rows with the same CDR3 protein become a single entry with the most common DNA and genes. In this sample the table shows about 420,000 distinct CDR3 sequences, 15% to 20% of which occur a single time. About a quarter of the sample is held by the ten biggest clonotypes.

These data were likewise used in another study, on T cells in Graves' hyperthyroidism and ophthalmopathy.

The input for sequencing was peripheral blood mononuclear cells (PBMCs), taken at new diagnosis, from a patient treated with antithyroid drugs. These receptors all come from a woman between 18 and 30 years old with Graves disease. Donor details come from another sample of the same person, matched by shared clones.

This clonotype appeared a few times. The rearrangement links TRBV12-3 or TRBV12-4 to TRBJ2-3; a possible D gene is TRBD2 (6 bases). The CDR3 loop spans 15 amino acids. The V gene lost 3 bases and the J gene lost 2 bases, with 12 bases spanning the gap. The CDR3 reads CASSLREASTDTQYF. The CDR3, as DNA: TGTGCCAGCAGTTTGAGGGAGGCCTCCACAGATACGCAGTATTTT.

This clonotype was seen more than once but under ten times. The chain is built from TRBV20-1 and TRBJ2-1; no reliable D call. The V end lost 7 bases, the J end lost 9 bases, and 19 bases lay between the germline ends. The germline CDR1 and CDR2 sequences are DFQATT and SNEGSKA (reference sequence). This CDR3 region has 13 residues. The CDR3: CSGALLIFGEQFF. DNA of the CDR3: TGCAGTGGTGCGCTACTAATTTTCGGTGAGCAGTTCTTC.

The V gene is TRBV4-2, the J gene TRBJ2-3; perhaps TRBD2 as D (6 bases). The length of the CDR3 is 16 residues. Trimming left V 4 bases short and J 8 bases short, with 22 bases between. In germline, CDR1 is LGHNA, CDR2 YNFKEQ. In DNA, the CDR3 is TGTGCCAGCAGCCCCCAAGCCCGGGACTCCATGCTTACGCAGTATTTT. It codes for CASSPQARDSMLTQYF.

The CDR3 sequence: CAWRFLTQAQYF. Here the CDR3 DNA reads TGTGCCTGGAGATTCCTCACTCAGGCGCAGTATTTT. V usage is TRBV30 and J usage is TRBJ2-3, with D unclear. Trimming took off 3 bases at V and 10 bases at J, with 14 bases between the two ends. The germline V gene encodes CDR1 GTSNPN and CDR2 SVGIG (reference sequence). The CDR3 is 12 amino acids.

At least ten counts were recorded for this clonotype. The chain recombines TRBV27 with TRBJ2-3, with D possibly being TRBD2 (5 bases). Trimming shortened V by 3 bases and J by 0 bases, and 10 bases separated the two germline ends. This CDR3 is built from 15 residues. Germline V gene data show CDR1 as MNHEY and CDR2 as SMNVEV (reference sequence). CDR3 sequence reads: CASSFERYSTDTQYF. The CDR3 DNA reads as TGTGCCAGCAGTTTTGAGCGGTACAGCACAGATACGCAGTATTTT.

This CDR3 is CASSPQTVGLSPLHF. The CDR3 DNA is TGTGCCAGCAGCCCGCAGACAGTGGGACTTTCACCCCTCCACTTT. The rearrangement joins TRBV7-2 to TRBJ1-6, with D tentatively TRBD1 (5 bases). The CDR3 spans 15 residues. Deletions cut 5 bases from V and 9 bases from J, with 17 bases between. Germline CDR1 and CDR2: SGHTA and FQGNSA.

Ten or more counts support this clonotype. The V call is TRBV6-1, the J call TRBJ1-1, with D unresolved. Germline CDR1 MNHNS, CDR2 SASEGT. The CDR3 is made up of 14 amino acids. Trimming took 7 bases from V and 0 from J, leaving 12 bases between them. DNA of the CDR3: TGTGCCAGCATCCCAGCCGGAATGAACACTGAAGCTTTCTTT. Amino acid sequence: CASIPAGMNTEAFF.

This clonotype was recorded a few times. CDR3 nucleotides: TGTGCCACCAGCAGGAGTAGCTATGGCTACACCTTC. Its translation: CATSRSSYGYTF. The rearrangement links TRBV15 to TRBJ1-2; D is undetermined. CDR1 and CDR2 from the germline V gene are LNHNV and YYDKDF (reference sequence). V shed 3 bases and J shed 4 bases, with 6 bases lying between them. This CDR3 is built from 12 residues.

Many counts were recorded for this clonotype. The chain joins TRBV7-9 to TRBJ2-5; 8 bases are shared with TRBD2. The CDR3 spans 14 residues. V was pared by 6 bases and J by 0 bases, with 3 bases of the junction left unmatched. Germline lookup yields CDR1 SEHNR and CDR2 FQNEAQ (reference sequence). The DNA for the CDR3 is TGTGCCAGCAGGGTAGCGGGGTACCAAGAGACCCAGTACTTC. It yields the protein CASRVAGYQETQYF.

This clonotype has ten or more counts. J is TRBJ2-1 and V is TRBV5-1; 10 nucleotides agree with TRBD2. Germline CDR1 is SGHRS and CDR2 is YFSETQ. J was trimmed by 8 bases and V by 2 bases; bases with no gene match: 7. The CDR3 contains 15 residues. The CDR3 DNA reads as TGCGCCAGCAGCTTAGCGGGAGGGCCGGGCGATGAGCAGTTCTTC. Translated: CASSLAGGPGDEQFF. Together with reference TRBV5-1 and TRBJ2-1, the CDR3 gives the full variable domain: KAGVTQTPRYLIKTRGQQVTLSCSPISGHRSVSWYQQTPGQGLQFLFEYFSETQRNKGNFPGRFSGRQFSNSRSEMNVSTLELGDSALYLCASSLAGGPGDEQFFGPGTRLTVL.

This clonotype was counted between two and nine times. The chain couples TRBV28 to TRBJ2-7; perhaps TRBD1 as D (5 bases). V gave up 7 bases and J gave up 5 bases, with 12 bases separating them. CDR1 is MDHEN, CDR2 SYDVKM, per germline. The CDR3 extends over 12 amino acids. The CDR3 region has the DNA TGTGCCAGCAATGGCCAGGGTGACGAGCAGTACTTC. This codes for CASNGQGDEQYF.

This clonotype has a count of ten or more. The CDR3 DNA is TGTGCCAGCAGCCCCGACCCCCCCGGGGTCACTGAAGCTTTCTTT. Its protein product is CASSPDPPGVTEAFF. The J gene is TRBJ1-1, the V gene TRBV7-2; D remains unclear. Trimming cost V 5 bases and J 4 bases, with 17 bases left between them. Germline assignment: CDR1 SGHTA and CDR2 FQGNSA. This CDR3 spans 15 amino acids.

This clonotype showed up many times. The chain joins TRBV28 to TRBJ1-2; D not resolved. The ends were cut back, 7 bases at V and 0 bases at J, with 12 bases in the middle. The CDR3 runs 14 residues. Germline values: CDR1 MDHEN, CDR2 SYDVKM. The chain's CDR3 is CASKEGRANYGYTF. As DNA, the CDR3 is TGTGCCAGCAAGGAGGGTCGCGCTAACTATGGCTACACCTTC.

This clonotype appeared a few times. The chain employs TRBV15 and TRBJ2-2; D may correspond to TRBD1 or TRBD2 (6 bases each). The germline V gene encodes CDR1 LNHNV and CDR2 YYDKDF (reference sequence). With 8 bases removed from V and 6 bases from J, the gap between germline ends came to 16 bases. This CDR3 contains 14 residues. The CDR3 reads CATSFGGQAGELFF. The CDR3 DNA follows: TGTGCCACCTCCTTTGGGGGGCAGGCCGGGGAGCTGTTTTTT.

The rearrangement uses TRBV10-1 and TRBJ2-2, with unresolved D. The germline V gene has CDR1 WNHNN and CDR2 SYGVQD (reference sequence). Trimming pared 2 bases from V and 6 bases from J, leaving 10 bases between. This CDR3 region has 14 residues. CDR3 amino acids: CASSENLGPGELFF. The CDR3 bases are TGCGCCAGCAGTGAGAACCTCGGGCCCGGGGAGCTGTTTTTT.

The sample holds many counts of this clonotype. The CDR3 DNA sequence: TGTGCCAGCAGCCAAGGATGGGACTTAAATAATGAAAAACTGTTTTTT. It translates to CASSQGWDLNNEKLFF. The chain carries TRBV3-1 and TRBJ1-4; weak D call: TRBD1 (5 bases). Germline V gene sequence: CDR1 LGHDT, CDR2 YNNKEL (reference sequence). Trimming took 1 base from V and 4 from J, leaving 13 bases between them. The CDR3 length is 16 residues.

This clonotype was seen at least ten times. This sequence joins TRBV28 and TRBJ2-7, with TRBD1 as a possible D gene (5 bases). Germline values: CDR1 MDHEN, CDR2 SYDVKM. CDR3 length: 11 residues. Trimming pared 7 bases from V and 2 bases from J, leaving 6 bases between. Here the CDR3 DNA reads TGTGCCAGCACCAGGGCCTACGAGCAGTACTTC. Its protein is CASTRAYEQYF.